The 23 T cell receptor beta chains reported below all come from one sample, sequenced in a study of follicular helper T cells after annual influenza vaccination. Time point of the sample: 2015-2016 season, 7 days after influenza vaccination. Clones were sequenced by immunoSEQ multiplex PCR, and TCRdb holds only the in-frame ones, with some missing. The sample has some 7,000 clones, around 80% seen once. This material consisted of CXCR5- memory CD4+ T cells sorted from blood, taken 7 days after influenza vaccination. The receptor source for this set is an adult who received the influenza vaccine.

The chain combines TRBV10-1 with TRBJ1-1; the D gene is possibly TRBD1 (6 bases). Germline CDR1 reads WNHNN; CDR2 reads SYGVQD (reference sequence). Between the trimmed V and J ends, which lost 6 bases and 7 bases, there was a span of 21 bases. The length of the CDR3 is 15 residues. CDR3 coding DNA: TGCGCCAGCAGGGACTGGGGGGGGCCTGGGGTTGAAGCTTTCTTT. It encodes CASRDWGGPGVEAFF.

The chain recombines TRBV5-1 with TRBJ2-2; D call uncertain. CDR3 length: 14 amino acids. The V end lost 1 base, the J end lost 4 bases, and 8 bases lay between the germline ends. Germline loops: CDR1 SGHRS, CDR2 YFSETQ. DNA of the CDR3: TGCGCCAGCAGCTTGCAAACCTCCACCGGGGAGCTGTTTTTT. This translates into CASSLQTSTGELFF.

This clone was observed a handful of times. The J gene is TRBJ2-7, the V gene TRBV5-5, with 11 bases lining up with TRBD2. Germline V gene lookup returns CDR1 SGHKS and CDR2 YYEKEE (reference sequence). V shed 6 bases and J 2 bases; nucleotides not matched to a gene: 13. The CDR3 is 17 residues long. In DNA, the CDR3 is TGTGCCAGCAACCCGGGACTAGCGGAACTTCGCACCTACGAGCAGTACTTC. This encodes CASNPGLAELRTYEQYF.

CDR3 nucleotide sequence: TGTGCCAGCAGTCCACTAAATGGCAATGAGCAGTTCTTC. Translated, it gives CASSPLNGNEQFF. V and J are TRBV28 and TRBJ2-1; no reliable D call. This CDR3 comprises 13 residues. V lost 5 bases and J 6 bases, leaving 11 bases between the germline ends. Per the germline V gene, CDR1 is MDHEN and CDR2 is SYDVKM.

The V call is TRBV6-1, the J call TRBJ1-5, with 7 bases lining up with TRBD1. The V gene's germline CDR1 is MNHNS and CDR2 SASEGT. This CDR3 comprises 15 residues. After removal of 6 bases from V and 4 bases from J, the junction contained 9 bases not matched to a gene. The CDR3 DNA follows: TGTGCCAGCAGCGTAACAGGGGCGATTAATCAGCCCCAGCATTTT. Translated, it gives CASSVTGAINQPQHF.

This chain uses TRBV5-1 with TRBJ1-1; no firm D call. CDR3 length: 11 residues. Germline CDR1 is SGHRS and CDR2 is YFSETQ. The V gene lost 0 bases and the J gene lost 3 bases, with 0 bases spanning the gap. The CDR3 here is CASSLDTEAFF. In nucleotides, the CDR3 is TGCGCCAGCAGCTTGGACACTGAAGCTTTCTTT.

The chain carries TRBV28 and TRBJ1-4; tentative D call: TRBD1 (5 bases). The CDR3 runs 14 residues. V lost 4 bases, J lost 4 bases, and 10 bases lay in between. CDR1 is MDHEN, CDR2 SYDVKM, per germline. Here the CDR3 DNA reads TGTGCCAGCAGTTCCCCCGACAGTAATGAAAAACTGTTTTTT. Translated, it gives CASSSPDSNEKLFF.

The chain recombines TRBV2 with TRBJ1-2; the match to TRBD1 covers 10 bases. CDR3 length: 14 residues. V shed 5 bases and J 8 bases; nucleotides not matched to a gene: 8. Per the germline V gene, CDR1 is SNHLY and CDR2 is FYNNEI. The CDR3 nucleotides read TGTGCCAGCAGTCCGCCCGACAGGGGGCAAGGCTACACCTTC. It translates to CASSPPDRGQGYTF.

A remark on this clone: Other nucleotide sequences in the sample specify the same CDR3. The V and J genes are TRBV5-3 and TRBJ2-1; tentatively, D is TRBD2 (6 bases). TRBV5-3 counts as an open reading frame of uncertain function. V shed 0 bases and J shed 3 bases, with 7 bases lying between them. CDR3 length: 14 residues. CDR3 sequence reads: CARSLVADYNEQFF. For the CDR3, the DNA is TGTGCCAGAAGCTTGGTAGCGGACTACAATGAGCAGTTCTTC.

The chain is built from TRBV6-1 and TRBJ1-1; D is ambiguous. V was clipped by 8 bases and J by 0 bases, with 10 bases between them. Germline V gene data show CDR1 as MNHNS and CDR2 as SASEGT. The CDR3 has 13 residues. DNA of the CDR3: TGTGCCAGCTATCGGCAGTTGAACACTGAAGCTTTCTTT. Translated: CASYRQLNTEAFF.

Details on this clone: At one of its ends the junction is not consistent with the germline gene, which may arise from a read error. The V call is TRBV28, the J call TRBJ1-5, with a tentative D call TRBD1 (5 bases). Germline V gene lookup returns CDR1 MDHEN and CDR2 SYDVKM. This CDR3 contains 16 residues. The CDR3 sequence is CAGSPGVGGPTMPQHF. The CDR3 region has the DNA TGTGCCGGCAGTCCGGGGGTTGGAGGACCGACGATGCCCCAGCATTTT.

The CDR3 region has the DNA TGCGCCAGCAGCTTGCCCCCTTCGGGACAGGGTATTTTAGGTGGCTACACCTTC. It codes for CASSLPPSGQGILGGYTF. The chain is built from TRBV5-1 and TRBJ1-2; TRBD1 matches 9 bases. Trimming cost V 1 base and J 7 bases; bases outside gene matches: 17. The CDR3 sequence is 18 residues long. Germline loops: CDR1 SGHRS, CDR2 YFSETQ.

The chain couples TRBV27 to TRBJ2-7; 8 bases map to TRBD1. With 8 bases clipped from V and 6 bases from J, the junction kept 18 bases outside the gene matches. Germline CDR1 and CDR2: MNHEY and SMNVEV (reference sequence). The CDR3 is 16 amino acids. CDR3 coding DNA: TGTGCCAGCGCTCCGAGCCTCGGGACAGGTCGACGCGAGCAGTACTTC. Amino acids: CASAPSLGTGRREQYF.

This chain links TRBV6-5 with TRBJ2-3; the D is unclear. The CDR3 spans 11 residues. V was shortened by 2 bases and J by 7 bases, with 4 bases between the two germline ends. Germline values: CDR1 MNHEY, CDR2 SVGAGI. The CDR3 spells CASSYSYTQYF. The DNA of the CDR3 is TGTGCCAGCAGTTACAGTTATACGCAGTATTTT.

This clone was found once. This CDR3 reads CASSSQGGATEAFF. In nucleotides, the CDR3 is TGTGCCAGCAGCTCCCAGGGAGGGGCCACTGAAGCTTTCTTT. The chain carries TRBV7-2 and TRBJ1-1; possible D gene TRBD1, 5 bases. Germline V gene lookup returns CDR1 SGHTA and CDR2 FQGNSA. The germline V and J ends were trimmed by 4 bases and 4 bases, with 13 bases remaining between them. The CDR3 totals 14 residues.

This clone was counted once. The chain combines TRBV7-8 with TRBJ1-5; D not certain. This CDR3 has 13 residues. V lost 3 bases and J lost 2, with 5 bases in between. CDR1 is SGHVS and CDR2 is FQNEAQ in the germline V gene. CDR3 sequence: CASSFGGNQPQHF. In nucleotides, the CDR3 is TGTGCCAGCAGCTTTGGCGGCAATCAGCCCCAGCATTTT.

This chain joins TRBV7-2 and TRBJ2-1; 9 bases line up with TRBD2. The V gene's germline CDR1 is SGHTA and CDR2 FQGNSA. V shed 5 bases and J 9 bases; nucleotides not matched to a gene: 11. This CDR3 has 15 residues. This CDR3 reads CASSPSSGGSLEQFF. The CDR3 DNA is TGTGCCAGCAGCCCCTCCAGCGGGGGGTCCCTTGAGCAGTTCTTC. The full variable domain, rest sourced from reference TRBV7-2 and TRBJ2-1, is GAGVSQSPSNKVTEKGKDVELRCDPISGHTALYWYRQSLGQGLEFLIYFQGNSAPDKSGLPSDRFSAERTGGSVSTLTIQRTQQEDSAVYLCASSPSSGGSLEQFFGPGTRLTVL.

The chain couples TRBV28 to TRBJ2-5; 8 nucleotides align to TRBD2. Losses at the gene ends were 4 bases for V and 5 bases for J; bases not matched to a gene: 18. Germline CDR1 MDHEN, CDR2 SYDVKM. This CDR3 region has 18 residues. The CDR3 DNA follows: TGTGCCAGCAGTTCCCCCTCAAGCGGGAGAGGTTCGGTTGAGACCCAGTACTTC. Its translation is CASSSPSSGRGSVETQYF.

V is TRBV30 and J is TRBJ1-2; unclear D gene. CDR1 is GTSNPN, CDR2 SVGIG, per germline (reference sequence). CDR3 size: 13 residues. V was cut by 2 bases and J by 2 bases, with 9 bases left in between. CDR3 nucleotide sequence: TGTGCCTGGAGTAACAGTCGAAACTATGGCTACACCTTC. It encodes CAWSNSRNYGYTF.

The rearrangement uses TRBV28 and TRBJ2-7; 10 bases map to TRBD1. Losses at the gene ends were 2 bases for V and 3 bases for J; bases not matched to a gene: 1. CDR3 size: 14 residues. CDR1 is MDHEN, CDR2 SYDVKM, per germline. In DNA, the CDR3 is TGTGCCAGCAGTTTACGGACAGGGGGCTACGAGCAGTACTTC. It encodes CASSLRTGGYEQYF.

The V and J genes are TRBV5-4 and TRBJ2-3; TRBD2 agrees at 14 bases. This CDR3 contains 18 residues. Per germline, CDR1 SGHNT and CDR2 YYREEE (reference sequence). The J segment lost 0 bases and the V segment lost 4 bases, leaving 7 bases of the junction unmatched. CDR3 protein: CASSHGLAGGLSTDTQYF. The CDR3 DNA is TGTGCCAGCAGCCATGGACTAGCGGGGGGCTTGAGCACAGATACGCAGTATTTT.

The chain carries TRBV28 and TRBJ1-4; a weak D match, TRBD1 (6 bases). Germline CDR1 MDHEN, CDR2 SYDVKM. This CDR3 spans 14 amino acids. V was trimmed by 2 bases and J by 8 bases, leaving 12 bases between them. CDR3 amino acids: CASSLTGGWEKLFF. The DNA for the CDR3 is TGTGCCAGCAGTTTAACGGGGGGCTGGGAAAAACTGTTTTTT.

The V and J genes are TRBV5-1 and TRBJ2-5, with D perhaps matching TRBD2 (6 bases). The CDR3 consists of 15 residues. V lost 4 bases and J lost 2, with 15 bases in between. Germline V gives CDR1 SGHRS, CDR2 YFSETQ. The CDR3 nucleotides are TGCGCCAGCAGCCTAGCCCGGGACTCGCAAGAGACCCAGTACTTC. It specifies CASSLARDSQETQYF.